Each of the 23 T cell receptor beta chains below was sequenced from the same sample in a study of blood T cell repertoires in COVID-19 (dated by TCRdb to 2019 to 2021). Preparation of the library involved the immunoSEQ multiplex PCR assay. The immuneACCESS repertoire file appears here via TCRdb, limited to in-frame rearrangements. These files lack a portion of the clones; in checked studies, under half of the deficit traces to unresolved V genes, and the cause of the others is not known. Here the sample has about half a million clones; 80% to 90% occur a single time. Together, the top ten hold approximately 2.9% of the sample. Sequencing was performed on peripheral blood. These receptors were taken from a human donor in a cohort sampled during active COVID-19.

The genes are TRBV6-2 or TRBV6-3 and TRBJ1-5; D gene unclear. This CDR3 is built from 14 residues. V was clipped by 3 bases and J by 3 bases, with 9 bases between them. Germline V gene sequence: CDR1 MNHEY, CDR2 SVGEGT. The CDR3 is CASSYSGANQPQHF. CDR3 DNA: TGTGCCAGCAGTTATTCAGGTGCCAATCAGCCCCAGCATTTT.

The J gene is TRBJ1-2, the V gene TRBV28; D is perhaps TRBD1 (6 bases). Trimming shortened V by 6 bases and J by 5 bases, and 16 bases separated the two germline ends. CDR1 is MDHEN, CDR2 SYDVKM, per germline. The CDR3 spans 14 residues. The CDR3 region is CASRPQGLGYGYTF. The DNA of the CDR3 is TGTGCCAGCAGACCCCAGGGGCTCGGGTATGGCTACACCTTC.

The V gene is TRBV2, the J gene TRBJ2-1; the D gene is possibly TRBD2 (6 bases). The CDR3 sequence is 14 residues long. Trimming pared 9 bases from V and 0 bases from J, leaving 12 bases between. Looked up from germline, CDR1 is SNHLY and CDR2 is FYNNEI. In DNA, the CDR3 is TGTGCCAGTCTAGCGTATAGCTCCTACAATGAGCAGTTCTTC. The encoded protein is CASLAYSSYNEQFF.

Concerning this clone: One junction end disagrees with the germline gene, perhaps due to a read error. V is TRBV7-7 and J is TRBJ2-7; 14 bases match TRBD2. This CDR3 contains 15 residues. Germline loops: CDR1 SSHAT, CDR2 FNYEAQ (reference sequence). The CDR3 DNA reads TGTGCTAGCAGCTTGGGACTAGCGGGAGTAGACGAGCAGTACTTC. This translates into CASSLGLAGVDEQYF.

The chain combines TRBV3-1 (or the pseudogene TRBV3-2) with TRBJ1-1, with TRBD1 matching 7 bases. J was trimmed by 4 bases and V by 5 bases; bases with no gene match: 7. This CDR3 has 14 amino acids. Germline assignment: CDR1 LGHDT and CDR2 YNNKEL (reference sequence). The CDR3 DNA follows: TGTGCCAGCAGCGTTCCGACAGGGATCACTGAAGCTTTCTTT. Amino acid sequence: CASSVPTGITEAFF.

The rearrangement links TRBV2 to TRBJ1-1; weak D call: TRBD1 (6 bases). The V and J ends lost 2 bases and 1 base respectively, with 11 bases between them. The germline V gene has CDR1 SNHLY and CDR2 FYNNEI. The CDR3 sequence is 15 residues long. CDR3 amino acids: CASSENGQKNTEAFF. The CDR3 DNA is TGTGCCAGCAGTGAAAATGGACAGAAGAACACTGAAGCTTTCTTT.

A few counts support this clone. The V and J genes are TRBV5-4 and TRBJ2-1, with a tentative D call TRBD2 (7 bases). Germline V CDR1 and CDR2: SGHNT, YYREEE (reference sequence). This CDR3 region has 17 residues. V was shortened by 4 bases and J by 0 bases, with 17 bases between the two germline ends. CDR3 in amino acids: CASSLAGATLSYNEQFF. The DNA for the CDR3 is TGTGCCAGCAGCCTTGCGGGGGCCACCCTCTCCTACAATGAGCAGTTCTTC.

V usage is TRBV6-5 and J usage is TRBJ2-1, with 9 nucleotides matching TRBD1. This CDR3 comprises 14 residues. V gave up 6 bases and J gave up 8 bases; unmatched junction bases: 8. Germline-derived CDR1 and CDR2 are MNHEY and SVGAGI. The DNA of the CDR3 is TGTGCCAGCAGCCGGGACAGGGAGTTCTATGAGCAGTTCTTC. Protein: CASSRDREFYEQFF.

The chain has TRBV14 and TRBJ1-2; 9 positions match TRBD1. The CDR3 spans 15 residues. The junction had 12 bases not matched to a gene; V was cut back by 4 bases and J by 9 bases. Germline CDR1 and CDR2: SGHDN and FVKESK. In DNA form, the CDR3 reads TGTGCCAGCAGCCTAACCCCTACAGGGGGCGAACGCTACACCTTC. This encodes CASSLTPTGGERYTF.

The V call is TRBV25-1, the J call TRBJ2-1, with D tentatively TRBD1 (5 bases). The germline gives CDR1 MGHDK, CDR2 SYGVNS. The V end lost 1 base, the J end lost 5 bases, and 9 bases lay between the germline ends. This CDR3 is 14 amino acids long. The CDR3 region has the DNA TGTGCCAGCAGTGAATCCACAGGAAACAATGAGCAGTTCTTC. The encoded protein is CASSESTGNNEQFF.

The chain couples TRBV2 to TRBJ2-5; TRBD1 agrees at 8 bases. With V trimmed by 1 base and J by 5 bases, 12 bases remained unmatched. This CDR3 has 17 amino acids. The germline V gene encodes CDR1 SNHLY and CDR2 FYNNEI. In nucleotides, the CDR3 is TGTGCCAGCAGTGAAGGACAGGGGTATCCACGGACGGAGACCCAGTACTTC. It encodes CASSEGQGYPRTETQYF. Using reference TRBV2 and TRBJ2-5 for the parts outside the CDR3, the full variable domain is EPEVTQTPSHQVTQMGQEVILRCVPISNHLYFYWYRQILGQKVEFLVSFYNNEISEKSEIFDDQFSVERPDGSNFTLKIRSTKLEDSAMYFCASSEGQGYPRTETQYFGPGTRLLVL.

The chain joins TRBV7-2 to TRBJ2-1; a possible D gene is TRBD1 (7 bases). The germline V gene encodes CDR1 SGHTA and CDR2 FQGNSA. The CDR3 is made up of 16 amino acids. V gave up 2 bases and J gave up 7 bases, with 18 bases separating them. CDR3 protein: CASSLNRGRRGNEQFF. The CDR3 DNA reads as TGTGCCAGCAGCTTAAACAGGGGCCGGAGGGGGAATGAGCAGTTCTTC.

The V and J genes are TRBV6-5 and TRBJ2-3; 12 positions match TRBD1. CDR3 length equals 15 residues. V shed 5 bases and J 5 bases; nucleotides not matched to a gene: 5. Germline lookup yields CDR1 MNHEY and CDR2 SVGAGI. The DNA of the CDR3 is TGTGCCAGCAGTCTAGGGACAGGGGGCATAGATACGCAGTATTTT. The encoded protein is CASSLGTGGIDTQYF.

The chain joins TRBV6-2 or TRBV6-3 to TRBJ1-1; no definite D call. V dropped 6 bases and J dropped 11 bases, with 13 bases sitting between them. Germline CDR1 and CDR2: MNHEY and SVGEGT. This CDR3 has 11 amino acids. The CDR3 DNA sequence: TGTGCCAGCAGCCTGGCCGGCGGGGCTTTCTTT. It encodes CASSLAGGAFF.

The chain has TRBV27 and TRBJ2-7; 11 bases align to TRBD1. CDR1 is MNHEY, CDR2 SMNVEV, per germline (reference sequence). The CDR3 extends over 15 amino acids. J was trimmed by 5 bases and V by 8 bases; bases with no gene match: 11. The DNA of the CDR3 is TGTGCCAGCGGGACAGGGGGAAAAGTCGGGCACGAGCAGTACTTC. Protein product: CASGTGGKVGHEQYF.

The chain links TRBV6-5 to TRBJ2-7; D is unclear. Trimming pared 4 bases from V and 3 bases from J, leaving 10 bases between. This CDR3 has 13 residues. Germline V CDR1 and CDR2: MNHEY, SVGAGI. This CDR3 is CASSFTPSYEQYF. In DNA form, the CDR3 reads TGTGCCAGCAGTTTCACTCCAAGCTACGAGCAGTACTTC.

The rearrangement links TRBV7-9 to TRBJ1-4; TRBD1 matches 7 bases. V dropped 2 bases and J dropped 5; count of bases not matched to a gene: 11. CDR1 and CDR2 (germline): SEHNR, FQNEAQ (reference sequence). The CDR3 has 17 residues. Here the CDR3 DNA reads TGTGCCAGCAGCTTAAGTGCCCCGACAGGGAACAATGAAAAACTGTTTTTT. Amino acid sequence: CASSLSAPTGNNEKLFF.

CDR3 in DNA: TGTGCCAGCAGCCAAGAGCTAGCGGACAATGAGCAGTTCTTC. Translated: CASSQELADNEQFF. The rearrangement joins TRBV16 to TRBJ2-1, with 7 positions matching TRBD2. Germline CDR1 is KGHSY and CDR2 is FQNENV. This CDR3 spans 14 amino acids. V lost 2 bases and J lost 5; bases outside the gene matches: 3.

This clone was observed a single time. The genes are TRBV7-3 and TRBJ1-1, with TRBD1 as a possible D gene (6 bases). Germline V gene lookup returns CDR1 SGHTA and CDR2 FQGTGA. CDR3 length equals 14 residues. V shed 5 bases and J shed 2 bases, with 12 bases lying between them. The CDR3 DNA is TGTGCCAGCAGCACTTCACAGGGAAACACTGAAGCTTTCTTT. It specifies CASSTSQGNTEAFF.

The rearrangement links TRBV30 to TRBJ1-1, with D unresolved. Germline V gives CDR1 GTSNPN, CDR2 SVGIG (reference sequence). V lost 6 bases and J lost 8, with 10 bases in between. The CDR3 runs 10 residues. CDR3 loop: CACLTNEAFF. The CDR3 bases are TGTGCCTGCCTGACAAACGAAGCTTTCTTT.

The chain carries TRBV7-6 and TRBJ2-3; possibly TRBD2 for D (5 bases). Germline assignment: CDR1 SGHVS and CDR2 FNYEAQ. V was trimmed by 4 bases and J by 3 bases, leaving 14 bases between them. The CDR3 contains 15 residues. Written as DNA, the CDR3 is TGTGCCAGCAGCTCACTCGGAGGCCCGACAGATACGCAGTATTTT. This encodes CASSSLGGPTDTQYF. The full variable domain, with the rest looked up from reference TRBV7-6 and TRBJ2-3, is GAGVSQSPRYKVTKRGQDVALRCDPISGHVSLYWYRQALGQGPEFLTYFNYEAQQDKSGLPNDRFSAERPEGSISTLTIQRTEQRDSAMYRCASSSLGGPTDTQYFGPGTRLTVL.

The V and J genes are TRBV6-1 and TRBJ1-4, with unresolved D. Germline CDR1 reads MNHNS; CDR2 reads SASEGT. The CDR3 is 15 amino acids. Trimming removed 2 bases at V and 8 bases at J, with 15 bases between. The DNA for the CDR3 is TGTGCCAGCAGTGAAATGCGGGCAGTTAGCGAAAAACTGTTTTTT. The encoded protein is CASSEMRAVSEKLFF.

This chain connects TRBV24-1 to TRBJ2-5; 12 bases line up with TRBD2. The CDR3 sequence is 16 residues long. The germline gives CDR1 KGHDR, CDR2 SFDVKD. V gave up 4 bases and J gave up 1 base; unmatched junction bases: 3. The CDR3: CATSELTSGSQETQYF. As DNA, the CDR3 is TGTGCCACCAGTGAACTGACTAGCGGGAGCCAAGAGACCCAGTACTTC.